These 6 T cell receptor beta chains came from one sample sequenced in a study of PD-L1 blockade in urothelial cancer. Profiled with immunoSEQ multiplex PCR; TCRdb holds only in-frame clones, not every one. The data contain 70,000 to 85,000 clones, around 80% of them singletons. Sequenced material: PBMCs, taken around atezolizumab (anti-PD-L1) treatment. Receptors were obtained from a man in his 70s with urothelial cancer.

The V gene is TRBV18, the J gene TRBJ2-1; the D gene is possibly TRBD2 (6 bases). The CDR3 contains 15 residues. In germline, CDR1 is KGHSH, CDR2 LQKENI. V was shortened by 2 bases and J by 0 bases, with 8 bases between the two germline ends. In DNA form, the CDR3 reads TGTGCCAGCTCACCAGACGGGAGCTCCTACAATGAGCAGTTCTTC. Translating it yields CASSPDGSSYNEQFF. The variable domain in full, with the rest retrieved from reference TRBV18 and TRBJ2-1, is NAGVMQNPRHLVRRRGQEARLRCSPMKGHSHVYWYRQLPEEGLKFMVYLQKENIIDESGMPKERFSAEFPKEGPSILRIQQVVRGDSAAYFCASSPDGSSYNEQFFGPGTRLTVL.

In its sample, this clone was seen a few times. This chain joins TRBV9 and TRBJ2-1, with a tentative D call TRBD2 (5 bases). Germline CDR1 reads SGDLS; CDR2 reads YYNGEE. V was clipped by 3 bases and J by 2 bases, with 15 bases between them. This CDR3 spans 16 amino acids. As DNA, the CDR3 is TGTGCCAGCAGCGGCGGCCTCACGCGGGCCTACAATGAGCAGTTCTTC. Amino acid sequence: CASSGGLTRAYNEQFF.

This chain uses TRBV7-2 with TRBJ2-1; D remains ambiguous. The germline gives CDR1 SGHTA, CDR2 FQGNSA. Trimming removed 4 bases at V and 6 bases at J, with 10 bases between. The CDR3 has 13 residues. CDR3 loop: CASSSDIPNEQFF. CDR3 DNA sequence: TGTGCCAGCAGCTCTGACATCCCCAATGAGCAGTTCTTC. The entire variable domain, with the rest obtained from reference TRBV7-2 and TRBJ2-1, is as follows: GAGVSQSPSNKVTEKGKDVELRCDPISGHTALYWYRQSLGQGLEFLIYFQGNSAPDKSGLPSDRFSAERTGGSVSTLTIQRTQQEDSAVYLCASSSDIPNEQFFGPGTRLTVL.

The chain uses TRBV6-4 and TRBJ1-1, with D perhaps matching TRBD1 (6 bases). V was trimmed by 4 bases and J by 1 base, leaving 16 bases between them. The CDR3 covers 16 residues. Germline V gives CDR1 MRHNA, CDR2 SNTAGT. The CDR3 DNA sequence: TGTGCCAGCAGTGTCAACCCCGGGACACAGAACACTGAAGCTTTCTTT. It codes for CASSVNPGTQNTEAFF.

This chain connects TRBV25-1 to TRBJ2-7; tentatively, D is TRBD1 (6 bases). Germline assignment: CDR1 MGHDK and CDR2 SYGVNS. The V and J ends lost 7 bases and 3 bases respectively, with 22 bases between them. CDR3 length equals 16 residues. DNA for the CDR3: TGTGCCAGCACGGGTTCCAGGGGTGGGATACACTACGAGCAGTACTTC. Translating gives CASTGSRGGIHYEQYF.

CDR3: CASSRSTSGYSYEQYF. In DNA, the CDR3 is TGTGCCAGCAGTAGGAGTACTAGCGGATACTCCTACGAGCAGTACTTC. The chain links TRBV5-4 to TRBJ2-7, with 8 bases that match TRBD2. CDR3 length: 16 residues. V shed 5 bases and J 0 bases; nucleotides not matched to a gene: 10. The V gene's germline CDR1 is SGHNT and CDR2 YYREEE (reference sequence).